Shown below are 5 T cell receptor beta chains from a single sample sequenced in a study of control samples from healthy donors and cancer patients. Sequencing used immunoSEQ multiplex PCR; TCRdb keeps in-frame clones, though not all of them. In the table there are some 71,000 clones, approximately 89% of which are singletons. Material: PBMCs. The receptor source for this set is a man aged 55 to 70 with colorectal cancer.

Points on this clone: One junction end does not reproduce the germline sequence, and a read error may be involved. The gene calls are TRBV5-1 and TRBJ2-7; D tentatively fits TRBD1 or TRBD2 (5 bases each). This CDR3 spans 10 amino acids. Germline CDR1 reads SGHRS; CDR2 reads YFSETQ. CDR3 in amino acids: CASSPGTACF. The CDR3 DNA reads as TGCGCCAGCAGCCCCGGGACCGCCTGCTTC.

The CDR3 DNA sequence: TGTGCCAGCAGCTTACCCTCGGGACTAGCGGGGGCGAACACCGGGGAGCTGTTTTTT. Residues: CASSLPSGLAGANTGELFF. The chain has TRBV7-8 and TRBJ2-2; 14 nucleotides align to TRBD2. V lost 2 bases to trimming and J lost 0 bases; unmatched junction nucleotides: 5. Germline CDR1 and CDR2: SGHVS and FQNEAQ. There are 19 residues in the CDR3.

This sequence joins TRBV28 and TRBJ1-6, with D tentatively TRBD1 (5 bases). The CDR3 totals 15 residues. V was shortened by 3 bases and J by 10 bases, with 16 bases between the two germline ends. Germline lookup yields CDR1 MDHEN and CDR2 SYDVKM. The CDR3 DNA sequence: TGTGCCAGCAGTTTGAGGACAAAGGGGTACTCACCCCTCCACTTT. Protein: CASSLRTKGYSPLHF.

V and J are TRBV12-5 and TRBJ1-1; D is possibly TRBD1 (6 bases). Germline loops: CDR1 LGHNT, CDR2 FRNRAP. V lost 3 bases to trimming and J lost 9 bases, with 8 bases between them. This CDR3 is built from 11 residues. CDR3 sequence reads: CASGLGDKAFF. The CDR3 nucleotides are TGTGCTAGTGGTTTAGGGGACAAAGCTTTCTTT.

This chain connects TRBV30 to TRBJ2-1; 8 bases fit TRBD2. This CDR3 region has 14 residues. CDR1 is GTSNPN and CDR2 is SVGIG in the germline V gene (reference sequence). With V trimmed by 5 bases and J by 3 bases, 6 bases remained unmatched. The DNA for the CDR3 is TGTGCCTGGGGGACTAGTTTTAACTACAATGAGCAGTTCTTC. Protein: CAWGTSFNYNEQFF.